Listed below are T cell receptor beta chains from one sample, sequenced in a study of shared clonotypes between healthy human individuals. This table comes from immunoSEQ multiplex PCR, and its TCRdb copy is limited to in-frame clones, with some not included. The sample yields millions of clones, roughly 93% seen once. Sequencing was performed on naive CD4+ T cells from PBMCs. The receptors shown here come from a man younger than 30 in good health. Some clones in this sample may be carry-over from other donors' samples. The CDR3 runs from the conserved cysteine through the conserved F or W. The D gene is left open where the match is weak. Expanded clones are given a class, and other clones once, few, many or no size at all.

V gene	J gene	clone size	D gene	CDR3 protein	CDR3 DNA
TRBV6-5	TRBJ1-3	-	-	CASSGHLSGNTIYF	TGTGCCAGCAGCGGACACCTCTCTGGAAACACCATATATTTT
TRBV2	TRBJ2-7	-	-	CASRGVGPAGQYF	TGTGCCAGCAGAGGCGTAGGGCCCGCTGGGCAGTACTTC
TRBV2	TRBJ2-2	-	TRBD1	CASSQPTGGAEDTGELFF	TGTGCCAGCAGCCAACCCACAGGGGGCGCGGAGGACACCGGGGAGCTGTTTTTT
TRBV11-3	TRBJ2-1	-	TRBD2	CASSPPAGGGNEQFF	TGTGCCAGCAGCCCCCCCGCGGGAGGAGGCAATGAGCAGTTCTTC
TRBV28	TRBJ2-7	-	TRBD2	CASSVWEGPHEQYF	TGTGCCAGCAGTGTTTGGGAGGGTCCCCACGAGCAGTACTTC
TRBV19	TRBJ1-1	-	-	CASSPPGLKRGTEAFF	TGTGCCAGTAGTCCCCCGGGATTAAAGCGGGGCACTGAAGCTTTCTTT
TRBV29-1	TRBJ1-1	-	-	CSVASGGNTEAFF	TGCAGCGTGGCGTCCGGGGGGAACACTGAAGCTTTCTTT
TRBV2	TRBJ1-3	-	-	CASSEGGAGNTIYF	TGTGCCAGCAGTGAAGGGGGGGCTGGAAACACCATATATTTT
TRBV5-4	TRBJ2-7	-	-	CASSPLSRGEQYF	TGTGCCAGCAGCCCCCTGAGCCGGGGGGAGCAGTACTTC
TRBV15	TRBJ1-5	-	-	CATSRGWGLGSNSNQPQHF	TGTGCCACCAGCAGAGGTTGGGGACTCGGATCAAATAGCAATCAGCCCCAGCATTTT
TRBV6-1	TRBJ1-1	-	-	CAASTRALNTEAFF	TGTGCCGCTTCGACCCGGGCCTTGAACACTGAAGCTTTCTTT
TRBV18	TRBJ2-4	-	TRBD1	CASAMQGAGQDIQYF	TGTGCCAGCGCGATGCAGGGGGCGGGTCAGGACATTCAGTACTTC
TRBV4-3	TRBJ1-5	once	-	CASSQDYRNANQPQHF	TGCGCCAGCAGCCAAGACTACAGGAACGCCAATCAGCCCCAGCATTTT
TRBV28	TRBJ2-5	-	-	CASSSIQGGYRETQYF	TGTGCCAGCAGCTCTATCCAGGGCGGGTACAGGGAGACCCAGTACTTC
TRBV7-3	TRBJ2-7	-	TRBD2	CASSPIAGGPMDEQYF	TGTGCCAGCAGCCCCATAGCGGGAGGGCCTATGGACGAGCAGTACTTC
TRBV5-1	TRBJ2-7	once	-	CASSLSGNSHEQYF	TGCGCCAGCAGCTTGTCAGGGAACTCCCACGAGCAGTACTTC
TRBV28	TRBJ2-7	-	TRBD1	CASSYISGTGLSYEQYF	TGTGCCAGCTCCTACATTTCCGGGACAGGGCTATCCTACGAGCAGTACTTC
TRBV18	TRBJ2-5	once	TRBD1	CASSPSTGIQETQYF	TGTGCCAGCTCACCATCGACAGGGATTCAAGAGACCCAGTACTTC
TRBV7-2	TRBJ2-1	-	TRBD2	CASSLRVTSGVDEQFF	TGTGCCAGCAGCTTAAGAGTAACTAGCGGGGTTGATGAGCAGTTCTTC
TRBV15	TRBJ2-2	-	-	CATSKQGRTGELFF	TGTGCCACCAGCAAACAGGGACGCACCGGGGAGCTGTTTTTT
TRBV11-1	TRBJ2-1	-	-	CASSSLASEQFF	TGTGCCAGCAGCTCCCTAGCATCTGAGCAGTTCTTC
TRBV11-3	TRBJ1-1	-	TRBD1	CASSFGQGEAFF	TGTGCCAGCAGCTTTGGACAGGGTGAAGCTTTCTTT
TRBV5-1	TRBJ1-1	-	-	CASSITGMGAFF	TGCGCCAGCAGCATAACAGGGATGGGAGCTTTCTTT
TRBV7-8	TRBJ2-4	-	-	CASSPWTSLGKNIQYF	TGTGCCAGCAGCCCTTGGACCTCCTTAGGCAAAAACATTCAGTACTTC
TRBV7-9	TRBJ2-5	-	TRBD2	CASSLPLAGAETQYF	TGTGCCAGCAGCCTTCCCTTAGCGGGAGCAGAGACCCAGTACTTC
TRBV5-1	TRBJ1-3	-	TRBD1	CASSSTRTGREGTIYF	TGCGCCAGCAGCTCAACCAGGACAGGGCGAGAAGGCACCATATATTTT
TRBV6-1	TRBJ2-7	-	TRBD1	CASSAGQGPREQYF	TGTGCCAGCAGTGCAGGACAGGGACCTCGCGAGCAGTACTTC
TRBV28	TRBJ1-1	-	-	CASSASGPGEAFF	TGTGCCAGCAGTGCATCGGGGCCCGGGGAAGCTTTCTTT
TRBV10-3	TRBJ1-2	-	-	CAISENLNYGYTF	TGTGCCATCAGTGAAAACCTCAACTATGGCTACACCTTC
TRBV9	TRBJ1-4	-	TRBD1	CASSVLGQGAEKLFF	TGTGCCAGCAGCGTACTAGGACAGGGGGCAGAAAAACTGTTTTTT
TRBV10-3	TRBJ2-1	-	-	CAISESWLADTNEQFF	TGTGCCATCAGTGAGTCGTGGTTAGCGGACACTAATGAGCAGTTCTTC
TRBV7-9	TRBJ2-3	-	TRBD2	CASSLAGAGDTQYF	TGTGCCAGCAGCTTAGCGGGAGCGGGGGATACGCAGTATTTT
TRBV4-2	TRBJ2-2	-	-	CASSQEENSLPTGELFF	TGTGCCAGCAGCCAAGAAGAGAACTCCCTTCCGACCGGGGAGCTGTTTTTT
TRBV2	TRBJ2-7	-	-	CASTAQGLHSYEQYF	TGTGCCAGCACCGCACAGGGTCTACACTCCTACGAGCAGTACTTC
TRBV29-1	TRBJ2-3	-	-	CSVDPSAADTQYF	TGCAGCGTTGATCCATCGGCGGCCGATACGCAGTATTTT
TRBV5-5	TRBJ1-3	-	-	CASSLRSWTVLGNTIYF	TGTGCCAGCAGCTTGAGGTCCTGGACAGTGCTTGGAAACACCATATATTTT
TRBV28	TRBJ2-3	once	TRBD1	CASSFHPGTGNWPDTQYF	TGTGCCAGCAGTTTTCATCCCGGGACAGGGAATTGGCCAGATACGCAGTATTTT
TRBV2	TRBJ2-3	-	-	CASSVSRSRADTQYF	TGTGCCAGCAGTGTAAGTCGGTCGCGCGCAGATACGCAGTATTTT
TRBV5-1	TRBJ2-1	-	-	CASSLDGSPANEQFF	TGCGCCAGCAGCTTGGATGGCAGCCCGGCGAATGAGCAGTTCTTC
TRBV11-2	TRBJ2-3	-	-	CASSLDNFGADTQYF	TGTGCCAGCAGCTTAGATAATTTTGGGGCAGATACGCAGTATTTT
TRBV5-1	TRBJ2-5	-	TRBD2	CASSLLAGGPSETQYF	TGCGCCAGCAGCCTACTAGCGGGAGGGCCTTCGGAGACCCAGTACTTC
TRBV6-5	TRBJ2-7	-	-	CASSYSVLARQYF	TGTGCCAGCAGTTACTCGGTTCTAGCCCGGCAGTACTTC
TRBV2	TRBJ1-2	-	TRBD1	CASSALPGQGGYGYTF	TGTGCCAGCAGCGCTCTACCGGGACAGGGAGGCTATGGCTACACCTTC
TRBV5-1	TRBJ1-1	-	TRBD1	CASSWTGTGGEGTEAFF	TGCGCCAGCAGCTGGACAGGGACAGGGGGAGAGGGCACTGAAGCTTTCTTT
TRBV29-1	TRBJ2-1	-	TRBD2	CSVESGTSGRVDEQFF	TGCAGCGTTGAAAGTGGTACTAGCGGGCGGGTGGATGAGCAGTTCTTC
TRBV7-9	TRBJ2-7	-	TRBD1	CASSIRDRRKAHSYEQYF	TGTGCCAGCAGCATCCGGGACAGGAGAAAGGCGCACTCCTACGAGCAGTACTTC
TRBV2	TRBJ2-1	-	TRBD2	CASSELAGGSYNEQFF	TGTGCCAGCAGTGAACTAGCGGGAGGTTCCTACAATGAGCAGTTCTTC
TRBV4-1	TRBJ1-6	-	-	CASSQVGQDNSPLHF	TGCGCCAGCAGCCAAGTGGGGCAGGATAATTCACCCCTCCACTTT
TRBV19	TRBJ2-1	-	-	CASSRPGLAYNEQFF	TGTGCCAGTAGTCGGCCGGGACTCGCCTACAATGAGCAGTTCTTC
TRBV5-1	TRBJ2-7	-	-	CASSLGPGQVYEQYF	TGCGCCAGCAGCTTGGGACCGGGACAAGTATACGAGCAGTACTTC
TRBV5-4	TRBJ2-5	-	TRBD1	CASSPDRGLWETQYF	TGTGCCAGCAGCCCGGACAGGGGGCTATGGGAGACCCAGTACTTC
TRBV4-1	TRBJ1-6	-	-	CASSQVGNRADPPLHF	TGCGCCAGCAGCCAAGTAGGGAACAGGGCAGATCCACCCCTCCACTTT